This T cell receptor beta chain was retrieved from a study of response to subunit inactivated influenza vaccine. Whole-study results and caveats: There was a suggestion from the authors that each seasonal influenza vaccination recruits few new T cells.

A single record per CDR3 protein comes from TCRdb applying MiXCR to the RT-PCR reads. The sample lists about 160,000 distinct CDR3 sequences, over 8.5% occurring once. This clonotype was recorded a few times. Antigen: not known. The starting material was CD8+ T cells sorted from PBMCs, obtained 23 to 25 months after vaccination. The sequence was collected from a man aged 50 to 69 who received an inactivated influenza vaccine.

The CDR3 is CASSPLAGVSGANVLTF. In DNA, the CDR3 is TGTGCCAGCAGTCCCCTAGCGGGGGTCTCTGGGGCCAACGTCCTGACTTTC. V and J are TRBV9 and TRBJ2-6; 10 bases agree with TRBD2. The CDR3 consists of 17 residues. J gave up 0 bases and V 5 bases, and 5 bases lay outside the gene matches. CDR1 is SGDLS and CDR2 is YYNGEE in the germline V gene. Combining the CDR3 with reference TRBV9 and TRBJ2-6 gives the whole variable domain DSGVTQTPKHLITATGQRVTLRCSPRSGDLSVYWYQQSLDQGLQFLIQYYNGEERAKGNILERFSAQQFPDLHSELNLSSLELGDSALYFCASSPLAGVSGANVLTFGAGSRLTVL.